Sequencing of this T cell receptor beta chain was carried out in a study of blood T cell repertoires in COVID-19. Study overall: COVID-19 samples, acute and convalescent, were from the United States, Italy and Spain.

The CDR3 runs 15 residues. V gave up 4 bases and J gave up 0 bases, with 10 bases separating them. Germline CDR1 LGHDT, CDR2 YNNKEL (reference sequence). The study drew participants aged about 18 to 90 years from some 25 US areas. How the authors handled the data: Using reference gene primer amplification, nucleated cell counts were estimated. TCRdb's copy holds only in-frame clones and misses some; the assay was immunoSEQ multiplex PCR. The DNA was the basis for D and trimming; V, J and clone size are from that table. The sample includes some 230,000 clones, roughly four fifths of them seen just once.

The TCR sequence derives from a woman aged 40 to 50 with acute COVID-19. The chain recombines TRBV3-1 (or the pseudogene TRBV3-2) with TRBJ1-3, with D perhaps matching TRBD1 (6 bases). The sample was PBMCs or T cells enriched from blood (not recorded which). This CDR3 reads CASSPTGSSGNTIYF. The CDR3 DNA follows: TGTGCCAGCAGCCCTACAGGGAGCTCTGGAAACACCATATATTTT.